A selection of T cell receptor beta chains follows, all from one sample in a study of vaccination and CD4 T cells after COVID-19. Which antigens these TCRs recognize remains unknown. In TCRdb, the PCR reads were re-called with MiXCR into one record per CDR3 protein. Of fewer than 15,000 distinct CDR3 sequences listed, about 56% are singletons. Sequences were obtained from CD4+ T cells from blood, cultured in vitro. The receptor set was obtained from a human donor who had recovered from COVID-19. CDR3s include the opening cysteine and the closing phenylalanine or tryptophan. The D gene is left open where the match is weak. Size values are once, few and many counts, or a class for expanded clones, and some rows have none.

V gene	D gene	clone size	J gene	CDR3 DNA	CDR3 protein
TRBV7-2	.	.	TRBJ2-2	TGTGCCAGCAGCTTAAGGTTCGGCGGGACGAACACCGGGGAGCTGTTTTTT	CASSLRFGGTNTGELFF
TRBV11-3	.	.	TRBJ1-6	TGTGCCAGCAGCCCGGGGAGGAGCTCCTATAATTCACCCCTCCACTTT	CASSPGRSSYNSPLHF
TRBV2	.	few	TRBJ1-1	TGTGCCAGCGCCCAGACTGGGAAGTGTTTCTTT	CASAQTGKCFF
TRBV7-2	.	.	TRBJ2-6	TGTGCCAGCAGCTCTGACGTGTCTGGGGCCAACGTCCTGACTTTC	CASSSDVSGANVLTF
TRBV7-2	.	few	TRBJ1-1	TGTGCCAGCTGTGGACCGATTGGGTCTGAAGCTTTCTTT	CASCGPIGSEAFF
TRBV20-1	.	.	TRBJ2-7	TGCAGTGCTCCGCACAGGGAACCCTACGAGCAGTACTTC	CSAPHREPYEQYF
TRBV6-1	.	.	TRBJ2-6	TGTGCCAGCAGTGAGAACAGGGTCGGGGCCAACGTCCTGACTTTC	CASSENRVGANVLTF
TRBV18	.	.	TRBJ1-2	TGTGCCAGCTCACCAGGGCAGGCGACGGTCTATGGCTACACCTTC	CASSPGQATVYGYTF
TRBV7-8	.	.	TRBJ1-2	TGTGCCAGCAGCGGACCGGGACAAATCTATGGCTACACCTTC	CASSGPGQIYGYTF
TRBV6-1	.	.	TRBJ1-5	TGTGCCAGCAGTGAAATGGCTCGAAATCAGCCCCAGCATTTT	CASSEMARNQPQHF
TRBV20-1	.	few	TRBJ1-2	TGCAGTTCCGTACAGGTGAAAGGCTACACCTTC	CSSVQVKGYTF
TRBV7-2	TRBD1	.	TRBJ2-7	TGTGCCAGCAGCAAAAACAGGGGATACGAGCAGTACTTC	CASSKNRGYEQYF
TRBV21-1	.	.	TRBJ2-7	TGTGCCAGCAGCAAGGGAAGAACGCCGGGACAGGGGGCGAACGAGCAGTACTTC	CASSKGRTPGQGANEQYF
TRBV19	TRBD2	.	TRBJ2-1	TGTGCCAGTAGCGGGGGGGTCGGGAATGAGCAGTTCTTC	CASSGGVGNEQFF
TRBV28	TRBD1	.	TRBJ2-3	TGTGCCAGCAGTTCTCCGGGACAGCGCACAGATACGCAGTATTTT	CASSSPGQRTDTQYF
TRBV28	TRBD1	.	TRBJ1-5	TGTGCCAGCACCCCAGGCAGGGGGGCAGGGCAGCCCCAGCATTTT	CASTPGRGAGQPQHF
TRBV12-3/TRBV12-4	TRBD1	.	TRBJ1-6	TGTGCCAGCTCCCAGACAGGGGGGATTAATTCACCCCTCCACTTT	CASSQTGGINSPLHF
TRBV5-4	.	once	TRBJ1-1	TGTGCCAGCACCTTAGAACAGGCGGGCCGCACTGAAGCTTTCTTT	CASTLEQAGRTEAFF
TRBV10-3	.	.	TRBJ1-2	TGTGCCATCAGTGAGAGTCGGGAAGCTAACTATGGCTACACCTTC	CAISESREANYGYTF
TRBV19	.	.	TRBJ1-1	TGTGCCAGTAGTATAGGGGACCTAAGGACTGAAGCTTTCTTT	CASSIGDLRTEAFF
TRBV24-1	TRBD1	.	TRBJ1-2	TGTGCCACCAGTGATCCCGACAGGGATGACTATGGCTACACCTTC	CATSDPDRDDYGYTF
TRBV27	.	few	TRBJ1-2	TGTGCCAGCAGTTTTCGGGGGGGCTATGGCTACACCTTC	CASSFRGGYGYTF
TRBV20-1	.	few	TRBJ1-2	TGCAGTGCTAGAGATCGACCAGAATCTAACTATGGCTACACCTTC	CSARDRPESNYGYTF